These 30 T cell receptor beta chains came from one sample sequenced in a study of response to subunit inactivated influenza vaccine. One entry per CDR3 protein, called by TCRdb with MiXCR from the RT-PCR reads. The sample includes more than 400,000 distinct CDR3 sequences, 10% to 11% of them seen just once. Sequenced here: PBMCs from blood, sampled about 40 days after vaccination. The receptors originated from a man in his fifties who received an inactivated influenza vaccine.

This clonotype was counted a few times. The chain is built from TRBV6-1 and TRBJ2-5; possibly TRBD1 for D (6 bases). Germline loops: CDR1 MNHNS, CDR2 SASEGT. The V end was cut by 2 bases, the J end by 5 bases, with 15 bases between. CDR3 length equals 15 residues. CDR3 loop: CASSESTGSRETQYF. CDR3 bases: TGTGCCAGCAGTGAATCAACAGGGTCCAGGGAGACCCAGTACTTC.

The V gene is TRBV28, the J gene TRBJ2-5; 7 nucleotides line up with TRBD1. The V and J ends lost 6 bases and 5 bases, in that order; junction bases with no gene match: 3. The CDR3 has 12 amino acids. In germline, CDR1 is MDHEN, CDR2 SYDVKM. The CDR3 DNA follows: TGTGCCAGCAGAACAGGGGTTGAGACCCAGTACTTC. Translation: CASRTGVETQYF.

This clonotype occurred many times. The rearrangement joins TRBV6-5 to TRBJ2-1; 8 bases are a match to TRBD2. The CDR3 consists of 19 residues. Germline V CDR1 and CDR2: MNHEY, SVGAGI. Trimming removed 0 bases from V and 4 bases from J; junction bases left unmatched: 14. DNA of the CDR3: TGTGCCAGCAGTTACTCGGCCTTGACGGGAGGGCCCCTTTACAATGAGCAGTTCTTC. The encoded protein is CASSYSALTGGPLYNEQFF.

Only a few counts were recorded for this clonotype. This chain joins TRBV7-7 and TRBJ2-1; 9 bases agree with TRBD1. Germline V gene data show CDR1 as SSHAT and CDR2 as FNYEAQ (reference sequence). V lost 5 bases, J lost 4 bases, and 9 bases stayed unmatched. The CDR3 runs to 16 residues. The CDR3, as DNA: TGTGCCAGCAGCCATTCTCCGGGACAGGGATACAATGAGCAGTTCTTC. This codes for CASSHSPGQGYNEQFF.

As for this clonotype: A read error may explain this, as a much larger clone is one base away. J is TRBJ2-7 and V is TRBV5-1, with D possibly matching TRBD1 (5 bases). This CDR3 has 14 amino acids. Germline loops: CDR1 SGHRS, CDR2 YFSETQ. CDR3 nucleotide sequence: TGCGCCAGCAGCTTGACCGTCGGGCAGGGCGAGCGGTACTTC. Translated: CASSLTVGQGERYF.

This clonotype has more than one count but fewer than ten. The V call is TRBV19, the J call TRBJ1-4; 12 bases match TRBD1. Germline CDR1 and CDR2: LNHDA and SQIVND (reference sequence). The CDR3 runs 14 residues. V shed 4 bases and J 14 bases; nucleotides not matched to a gene: 8. CDR3 sequence: CASSTGQGAAALFF. In DNA, the CDR3 is TGTGCCAGTAGTACGGGACAGGGGGCGGCCGCTCTGTTTTTT.

This clonotype was counted at least ten times. The CDR3 loop is CASSQNGNEQFF. The CDR3 bases are TGTGCCAGCAGTCAAAACGGCAATGAGCAGTTCTTC. The chain combines TRBV12-3 or TRBV12-4 with TRBJ2-1, with D unclear. The CDR3 runs 12 residues. Trimming stripped 5 bases from V and 6 bases from J, with 8 bases between.

The rearrangement joins TRBV12-3 or TRBV12-4 to TRBJ2-3, with 10 bases fitting TRBD2. The CDR3 extends over 15 amino acids. V was clipped by 6 bases and J by 0 bases; unmatched bases: 3. The CDR3 sequence is CASSRAGGSTDTQYF. The CDR3 DNA sequence: TGTGCCAGCAGCCGAGCGGGGGGGAGCACAGATACGCAGTATTTT.

CDR3 in amino acids: CASSRTSGTDRYEQYF. CDR3 in DNA: TGTGCCAGCAGTCGGACCTCCGGGACAGATCGCTACGAGCAGTACTTC. The chain links TRBV6-1 to TRBJ2-7; TRBD1 matches 7 bases. The CDR3 has 16 amino acids. The J segment lost 3 bases and the V segment lost 5 bases, leaving 13 bases of the junction unmatched. CDR1 is MNHNS, CDR2 SASEGT, per germline.

This clonotype was observed many times. J is TRBJ2-7 and V is TRBV4-2; 7 positions agree with TRBD1. The germline V gene has CDR1 LGHNA and CDR2 YNFKEQ. V was clipped by 3 bases and J by 2 bases; unmatched bases: 4. CDR3 length: 14 amino acids. The CDR3 coding sequence is TGTGCCAGCAGCCAGGGACAGAGCACCTACGAGCAGTACTTC. This codes for CASSQGQSTYEQYF.

This clonotype appeared a few times. The chain joins TRBV28 to TRBJ1-6; D not certain. CDR1 is MDHEN, CDR2 SYDVKM, per germline. CDR3 size: 14 residues. Trimming removed 4 bases from V and 7 bases from J, with 11 bases in between. The CDR3 DNA follows: TGTGCCAGCAGTTCGAGAGGGCTCAATTCACCCCTCCACTTT. It specifies CASSSRGLNSPLHF. Combining the CDR3 with reference TRBV28 and TRBJ1-6 gives the whole variable domain DVKVTQSSRYLVKRTGEKVFLECVQDMDHENMFWYRQDPGLGLRLIYFSYDVKMKEKGDIPEGYSVSREKKERFSLILESASTNQTSMYLCASSSRGLNSPLHFGNGTRLTVT.

The table lists this clonotype with a few counts. The chain couples TRBV4-3 to TRBJ2-1, with 11 bases fitting TRBD2. With V trimmed by 0 bases and J by 1 base, 2 bases remained unmatched. This CDR3 comprises 17 residues. Germline V gene lookup returns CDR1 LGHNA and CDR2 YSLEER. This CDR3 reads CASSQDTSGSSYNEQFF. CDR3 DNA: TGCGCCAGCAGCCAAGACACTAGCGGGAGTTCCTACAATGAGCAGTTCTTC.

Only a few counts were recorded for this clonotype. A read error may produce the germline difference seen at one junction end. This sequence joins TRBV29-1 and TRBJ2-1; TRBD2 matches 10 bases. CDR3 length: 15 residues. Germline lookup yields CDR1 SQVTM and CDR2 ANQGSEA. CDR3 DNA: TGCAGCGTTGTCCGGACTAGCGGCTCCTACGATGAGCAGTTCTTC. This encodes CSVVRTSGSYDEQFF.

This sequence joins TRBV7-2 and TRBJ2-7; 14 nucleotides agree with TRBD2. CDR3 length: 15 residues. Trimming at V came to 5 bases and at J to 4 bases, leaving 4 bases not matched to a gene. Germline assignment: CDR1 SGHTA and CDR2 FQGNSA. Written as DNA, the CDR3 is TGTGCCAGCAGCCGCGGGACTAGCGGGAGTTACGAGCAGTACTTC. It codes for CASSRGTSGSYEQYF. The whole variable domain, filled in from reference TRBV7-2 and TRBJ2-7, reads GAGVSQSPSNKVTEKGKDVELRCDPISGHTALYWYRQSLGQGLEFLIYFQGNSAPDKSGLPSDRFSAERTGGSVSTLTIQRTQQEDSAVYLCASSRGTSGSYEQYFGPGTRLTVT.

J is TRBJ2-1 and V is TRBV20-1; 11 bases agree with TRBD2. The CDR3 sequence is 15 residues long. In germline, CDR1 is DFQATT, CDR2 SNEGSKA (reference sequence). Trimming took 6 bases from V and 7 from J; bases not matched to a gene: 11. CDR3 sequence reads: CSATSVVAGGNEQFF. As DNA, the CDR3 is TGCAGTGCCACCAGCGTGGTAGCGGGGGGGAATGAGCAGTTCTTC.

The CDR3 loop reads CATSRGEGGQGGETQYF. The CDR3 DNA reads as TGTGCCACCAGCAGAGGAGAGGGAGGGCAGGGGGGAGAGACCCAGTACTTC. V and J are TRBV15 and TRBJ2-5; D is possibly TRBD1 or TRBD2 (7 bases each). CDR1 is LNHNV, CDR2 YYDKDF, per germline (reference sequence). The V gene lost 1 base and the J gene lost 4 bases, with 19 bases spanning the gap. The CDR3 totals 17 residues.

This clonotype was picked up many times. The chain couples TRBV12-3 or TRBV12-4 to TRBJ2-4; D is possibly TRBD2 (5 bases). The CDR3 sequence is 13 residues long. V was shortened by 8 bases and J by 2 bases, with 10 bases between the two germline ends. CDR3 sequence: CASSGVPKNIQYF. CDR3 nucleotide sequence: TGTGCCAGCTCCGGGGTACCCAAAAACATTCAGTACTTC.

This clonotype was observed a handful of times. The CDR3 region has the DNA TGTGCCAGCAGTTACTCATCAGCGGGGGGGCCGCATACGCAGTATTTT. Encoded protein: CASSYSSAGGPHTQYF. V usage is TRBV6-5 and J usage is TRBJ2-3; 10 bases are shared with TRBD2. With 0 bases clipped from V and 7 bases from J, the junction kept 7 bases outside the gene matches. Germline-derived CDR1 and CDR2 are MNHEY and SVGAGI. The CDR3 consists of 16 residues.

The V gene is TRBV6-5, the J gene TRBJ2-7; tentative D call: TRBD1 (6 bases). This CDR3 region has 18 residues. Trimming took 3 bases from V and 2 from J, leaving 23 bases between them. The germline V gene encodes CDR1 MNHEY and CDR2 SVGAGI. CDR3 amino acids: CASSYRYTGSPFAYEQYF. The CDR3 nucleotides read TGTGCCAGCAGTTATCGATATACAGGGAGCCCCTTCGCCTACGAGCAGTACTTC.

This clonotype showed up just a few times. The V gene is TRBV20-1, the J gene TRBJ2-7; TRBD1 agrees at 11 bases. Germline CDR1 is DFQATT and CDR2 is SNEGSKA (reference sequence). The CDR3 contains 14 residues. The ends lost 6 bases at V and 7 bases at J; junction bases unmatched: 11. CDR3 sequence (DNA): TGCAGTGCCCTCCTGGGACAGGGGGGTCGGGAGCAGTACTTC. Translating gives CSALLGQGGREQYF.

The gene calls are TRBV6-2 or TRBV6-3 and TRBJ1-5, with a weak D call TRBD1 (6 bases). This CDR3 has 15 residues. V was cut by 4 bases and J by 2 bases, with 12 bases left in between. Germline CDR1 is MNHEY and CDR2 is SVGEGT. DNA of the CDR3: TGTGCCAGCAGTTCACAGGGATTGGGCAATCAGCCCCAGCATTTT. Amino acid sequence: CASSSQGLGNQPQHF.

This clonotype was recorded at least ten times. J is TRBJ2-1 and V is TRBV9; TRBD1 matches 9 bases. Trimming at V came to 2 bases and at J to 7 bases, leaving 7 bases not matched to a gene. CDR1 and CDR2 (germline): SGDLS, YYNGEE. The CDR3 runs to 15 residues. CDR3 DNA sequence: TGTGCCAGCAGCGTCACCGGGACAGGGAGAAATGAGCAGTTCTTC. Its translation: CASSVTGTGRNEQFF.

This clonotype was seen a few times. This sequence joins TRBV5-1 and TRBJ1-2; D might be TRBD1 (5 bases). This CDR3 contains 11 residues. Germline V CDR1 and CDR2: SGHRS, YFSETQ. V was trimmed by 7 bases and J by 6 bases, leaving 10 bases between them. The CDR3 DNA sequence: TGCGCCAGCTCTGGGGGAGATGGCTACACCTTC. Translated: CASSGGDGYTF.

This clonotype was recorded at least ten times. The chain is built from TRBV11-3 and TRBJ2-1, with D uncertain. The length of the CDR3 is 15 residues. Per the germline V gene, CDR1 is SGHNT and CDR2 is YENEEA. Trimming pared 1 base from V and 2 bases from J, leaving 9 bases between. DNA for the CDR3: TGTGCCAGCAGCTTAGGAGGCTCCACCTACAATGAGCAGTTCTTC. This encodes CASSLGGSTYNEQFF. The full variable domain, completed using reference TRBV11-3 and TRBJ2-1, is EAGVVQSPRYKIIEKKQPVAFWCNPISGHNTLYWYLQNLGQGPELLIRYENEEAVDDSQLPKDRFSAERLKGVDSTLKIQPAELGDSAVYLCASSLGGSTYNEQFFGPGTRLTVL.

Of note for this clonotype: This may be a read error: a much more frequent sequence differs by one nucleotide. The J gene is TRBJ1-2, the V gene TRBV12-3 or TRBV12-4, with D unresolved. This CDR3 comprises 13 residues. Trimming pared 1 base from V and 4 bases from J, leaving 7 bases between. CDR3 nucleotide sequence: TGTGCCAGCAGTTTAGGGGAAACCTATGGCTACACCTTC. Translating it yields CASSLGETYGYTF.

The chain has TRBV12-3 or TRBV12-4 and TRBJ1-5; D is possibly TRBD1 (5 bases). The CDR3 consists of 15 residues. V lost 6 bases, J lost 2 bases, and 14 bases lay in between. DNA for the CDR3: TGTGCCAGCAGGGGGGGAGCTGGTGGCAATCAGCCCCAGCATTTT. Translating gives CASRGGAGGNQPQHF.

The chain uses TRBV4-1 and TRBJ1-5; maybe TRBD1 (5 bases). CDR1 and CDR2 from the germline V gene are MGHRA and YSYEKL. Trimming cost V 0 bases and J 9 bases, with 9 bases left between them. The CDR3 has 13 amino acids. As DNA, the CDR3 is TGCGCCAGCAGCCAAGATGCAGGGCTGCCCCAGCATTTT. Translated: CASSQDAGLPQHF.

This clonotype was counted only a few times. J is TRBJ2-2 and V is TRBV15; a weak D match, TRBD2 (5 bases). CDR3 length equals 15 residues. Trimming pared 5 bases from V and 4 bases from J, leaving 14 bases between. Germline values: CDR1 LNHNV, CDR2 YYDKDF (reference sequence). CDR3 bases: TGTGCCACCAGCCGCTCGCCGAGGGCCACCGGGGAGCTGTTTTTT. It specifies CATSRSPRATGELFF.

This clonotype was recorded at least ten times. V is TRBV9 and J is TRBJ2-4; D is uncertain. The CDR3 consists of 13 residues. Trimming shortened V by 1 base and J by 5 bases, and 7 bases separated the two germline ends. CDR1 and CDR2 from the germline V gene are SGDLS and YYNGEE. CDR3 in amino acids: CASSVSLENIQYF. The CDR3 DNA reads as TGTGCCAGCAGCGTAAGCCTCGAAAACATTCAGTACTTC.

In its sample, this clonotype was seen many times. V and J are TRBV7-3 and TRBJ2-1, with D possibly being TRBD1 or TRBD2 (5 bases each). Germline CDR1 reads SGHTA; CDR2 reads FQGTGA. This CDR3 has 15 amino acids. V lost 2 bases and J lost 5, with 13 bases in between. The CDR3 bases are TGTGCCAGCAGCTTACAGGGACGACCGCACAATGAGCAGTTCTTC. Translated: CASSLQGRPHNEQFF.